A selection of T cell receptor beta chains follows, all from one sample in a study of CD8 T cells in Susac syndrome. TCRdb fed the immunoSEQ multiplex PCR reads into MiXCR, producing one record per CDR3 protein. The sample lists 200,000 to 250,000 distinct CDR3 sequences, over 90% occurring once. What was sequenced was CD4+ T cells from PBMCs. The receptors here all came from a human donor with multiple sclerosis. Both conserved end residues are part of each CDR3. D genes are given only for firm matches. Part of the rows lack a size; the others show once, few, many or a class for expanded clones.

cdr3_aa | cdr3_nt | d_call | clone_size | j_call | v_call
CASSKRQGDEKLFF | TGTGCCAGCAGTAAGAGACAGGGGGATGAAAAACTGTTTTTT | TRBD1 | - | TRBJ1-4 | TRBV25-1
CSAPDENYEQYF | TGCAGTGCCCCGGACGAAAACTACGAGCAGTACTTC | - | - | TRBJ2-7 | TRBV20-1
CASSGYSNQPQHF | TGTGCCAGCAGTGGATATAGCAATCAGCCCCAGCATTTT | - | few | TRBJ1-5 | TRBV27
CASSQDLIYRVRTEAFF | TGTGCCAGCAGCCAAGACCTTATTTACAGGGTGAGAACTGAAGCTTTCTTT | - | - | TRBJ1-1 | TRBV3-1
CASSQDRAGVNTEAFF | TGTGCCAGCAGCCAAGATAGAGCAGGGGTGAACACTGAAGCTTTCTTT | - | - | TRBJ1-1 | TRBV14
CASSWDRGSNQPQHF | TGTGCCAGCAGTTGGGACAGGGGGAGCAATCAGCCCCAGCATTTT | TRBD1 | - | TRBJ1-5 | TRBV12-3/TRBV12-4
CATSKVGSSYNEQFF | TGTGCCACCAGCAAGGTGGGGAGCTCCTACAATGAGCAGTTCTTC | - | - | TRBJ2-1 | TRBV15
CASSALTDTQYF | TGCGCCAGCAGCGCCCTCACAGATACGCAGTATTTT | - | - | TRBJ2-3 | TRBV5-1
CSATGTGTEAFF | TGCAGTGCTACGGGGACGGGTACTGAAGCTTTCTTT | - | - | TRBJ1-1 | TRBV20-1
CASSLGHRLYNSPLHF | TGCGCCAGCAGCTTGGGACACCGTCTTTATAATTCACCCCTCCACTTT | - | - | TRBJ1-6 | TRBV5-1
CSVDQGINTEAFF | TGCAGCGTAGACCAGGGGATCAACACTGAAGCTTTCTTT | - | - | TRBJ1-1 | TRBV29-1
CASSYDGQGADGYTF | TGTGCCAGCAGCTATGACGGACAGGGGGCGGATGGCTACACCTTC | TRBD1 | - | TRBJ1-2 | TRBV12-3/TRBV12-4
CASSLQGEGQPQHF | TGTGCCAGTAGTCTACAGGGGGAGGGTCAGCCCCAGCATTTT | TRBD1 | - | TRBJ1-5 | TRBV19
CASSHNSGGLGVEQFF | TGTGCCAGCAGCCACAACAGCGGGGGCCTGGGTGTTGAGCAGTTCTTC | TRBD2 | - | TRBJ2-1 | TRBV4-2
CASSQLAGQETQYF | TGTGCCAGCAGCCAACTAGCGGGACAAGAGACCCAGTACTTC | TRBD2 | - | TRBJ2-5 | TRBV3-1
CASSFMDGYTF | TGTGCCAGCAGTTTTATGGATGGCTACACCTTC | - | - | TRBJ1-2 | TRBV12-3/TRBV12-4